The rows below give T cell receptor beta chains drawn from one sample of a study of T cells in narcolepsy. This table comes from immunoSEQ multiplex PCR, and its TCRdb copy is limited to in-frame clones, with some not included. The sample yields tens of thousands of clones, about 82% seen once. Sample: memory (CD45RA-) CD4+ T cells from blood. These receptors originate from a human donor in good health. The CDR3 runs from the conserved cysteine through the conserved F or W. Fields, in order: V gene, J gene, CDR3 protein.

TRBV28,TRBJ2-3,CASRRGATSTDTQYF
TRBV7-2,TRBJ2-1,CASSLDAHYNEQFF
TRBV7-9,TRBJ2-1,CASSLAPNRLAGSNEQFF
TRBV9,TRBJ2-1,CASSVAGGRTNEQFF
TRBV14,TRBJ1-2,CASSQVGREDGYTF
TRBV28,TRBJ1-4,CASSTSSGRGEKLFF
TRBV6-5,TRBJ2-3,CASRPVGDTQYF
TRBV6-5,TRBJ1-1,CASSYSEQGTEAFF
TRBV29-1,TRBJ2-1,CSVAEYNEQFF
TRBV18,TRBJ2-2,CASSPQDKTGELFF
TRBV2,TRBJ1-2,CASTPESEGIGYTF
TRBV2,TRBJ2-7,CASSEGRGFGYEQYF
TRBV2,TRBJ2-2,CASSVEGADYTGELFF
TRBV5-1,TRBJ2-7,CASSRTLEDPGQGSYEQYF
TRBV19,TRBJ1-5,CASSPRGGTGNQPQHF
TRBV7-8,TRBJ2-4,CASSFIVGLTIAKNIQYF
TRBV28,TRBJ2-7,CASSLLPPWGQSYEQYF
TRBV28,TRBJ1-2,CANRQGPNSITTF
TRBV10-3,TRBJ2-1,CAMAGTSGRAGSYNEQFF
TRBV19,TRBJ1-2,CASSIEQGRYGYTF
TRBV6-1,TRBJ2-1,CASILPRSLNNEQFF
TRBV5-1,TRBJ2-1,CASSLVRGRRNEQFF
TRBV5-1,TRBJ2-7,CASSTKFSHEQYF
TRBV29-1,TRBJ1-2,CSAEINYGYTF
TRBV11-3,TRBJ1-5,CASSLVGGTQPQHF
TRBV10-3,TRBJ2-7,CAISGPLISGGDYEQYF
TRBV9,TRBJ2-5,CASSVGLAGEETQYF
TRBV18,TRBJ2-7,CASSPVAGAAPYEQYF
TRBV6-6,TRBJ2-3,CASSPTGSTDTQYF
TRBV5-1,TRBJ2-7,CASSLAGAGGEQYF
TRBV5-1,TRBJ1-6,CASSLGQKNSPLHF
TRBV7-2,TRBJ2-7,CASSLGWRETREQYF
TRBV27,TRBJ2-7,CASSFTPGTVYEQYF
TRBV7-2,TRBJ1-6,CATRRGSSRNSPLHF
TRBV28,TRBJ2-7,CASSLAGGNEQYF
TRBV28,TRBJ2-3,CASKVPGGTDTQYF
TRBV6-1,TRBJ1-4,CASSPNRGANEKLFF
TRBV10-3,TRBJ1-1,CAISAGAIEAFF
TRBV11-3,TRBJ2-7,CASSFVTGEQYF
TRBV7-2,TRBJ2-1,CASSLESIYNEQFF
TRBV28,TRBJ1-5,CASTAREGKFSNQPQHF
TRBV18,TRBJ2-6,CASSPFSGANVLTF
TRBV29-1,TRBJ2-7,CSVGGAGGRYEQYF
TRBV6-5,TRBJ1-2,CASRDQGMRGYTF
TRBV9,TRBJ2-7,CASSSQGGRIYEQYF
TRBV6-1,TRBJ2-3,CASSESWDGTDTQYF
TRBV19,TRBJ2-5,CASSMTSGNRGTQYF
TRBV7-2,TRBJ2-1,CASSSLLAGAPVSEQFF
TRBV5-4,TRBJ2-5,CASSGTRNQETQYF
TRBV19,TRBJ2-1,CASSTSGRRSEQFF